The subject of this entry is one T cell receptor beta chain. Its target is unknown. This table comes from immunoSEQ multiplex PCR, and its TCRdb copy is limited to in-frame clones, with some not included. In the table there are under 120,000 clones, roughly 87% of which are singletons. This CDR3 is built from 15 residues. V was pared by 4 bases and J by 0 bases, with 7 bases between. Germline CDR1 is SNHLY and CDR2 is FYNNEI. The sample comes from a study of T cell responses to AZD1222 COVID-19 vaccine. Study-level findings and limits: Repertoires were obtained solely post-peak T cell response. Donors, mostly white British, included more females; clonal diversity was possibly underestimated. Close to half of spike-specific TCRs reportedly recognize unmutated variant regions. At study baseline, merely five or six AZD1222 recipients were seropositive.

J is TRBJ2-6 and V is TRBV2; D is unresolved. This TCR was sampled from an adult who received the AZD1222 COVID-19 vaccine. The input for sequencing was peripheral blood, taken 28 days after the second AZD1222 dose. CDR3 sequence (DNA): TGTGCCAGCAGTGCTGCGGTCTCTGGGGCCAACGTCCTGACTTTC. It encodes CASSAAVSGANVLTF.